This TCR beta chain was identified in a study of T cell responses to AZD1222 COVID-19 vaccine. Sequenced by immunoSEQ multiplex PCR; TCRdb stores in-frame clones only, minus some. Counted here are about 49,000 clones, around 85% occurring once; the ten biggest clones make up roughly 22%. CDR3 length: 15 residues. The V end lost 2 bases, the J end lost 0 bases, and 8 bases lay between the germline ends. Per germline, CDR1 LGHDT and CDR2 YNNKEL (reference sequence). The sequencing here drew on peripheral blood, taken on day 0 of MenACWY control vaccination. The rearrangement links TRBV3-1 (or the pseudogene TRBV3-2) to TRBJ1-3; no clear D gene. This sequence originates from an adult in good health. CDR3 DNA sequence: TGTGCCAGCAGCCAATCCCCGGACTCTGGAAACACCATATATTTT. Its translation is CASSQSPDSGNTIYF.